The clone carrying this TCR beta chain was recorded a few times. This CDR3 is also generated by other DNA sequences in the sample. This sample was taken from a study of T cell responses to AZD1222 COVID-19 vaccine. TCRdb's table, derived via immunoSEQ multiplex PCR, lists solely in-frame clones and lacks some. The sample lists over 75,000 clones; around 88% were seen once. Losses at the gene ends were 1 base for V and 2 bases for J; bases not matched to a gene: 3. Germline V lookup: CDR1 LGHDT, CDR2 YNNKEL (reference sequence). This CDR3 comprises 16 residues. The sequenced sample was peripheral blood, obtained 28 days after the second AZD1222 dose. The clonotype was recovered from an adult who received the AZD1222 COVID-19 vaccine. The chain is built from TRBV3-1 (or the pseudogene TRBV3-2) and TRBJ2-3, with 10 bases identical to TRBD2. The CDR3: CASSQVSGGATDTQYF. The CDR3 coding sequence is TGTGCCAGCAGCCAAGTGAGCGGGGGGGCCACAGATACGCAGTATTTT.